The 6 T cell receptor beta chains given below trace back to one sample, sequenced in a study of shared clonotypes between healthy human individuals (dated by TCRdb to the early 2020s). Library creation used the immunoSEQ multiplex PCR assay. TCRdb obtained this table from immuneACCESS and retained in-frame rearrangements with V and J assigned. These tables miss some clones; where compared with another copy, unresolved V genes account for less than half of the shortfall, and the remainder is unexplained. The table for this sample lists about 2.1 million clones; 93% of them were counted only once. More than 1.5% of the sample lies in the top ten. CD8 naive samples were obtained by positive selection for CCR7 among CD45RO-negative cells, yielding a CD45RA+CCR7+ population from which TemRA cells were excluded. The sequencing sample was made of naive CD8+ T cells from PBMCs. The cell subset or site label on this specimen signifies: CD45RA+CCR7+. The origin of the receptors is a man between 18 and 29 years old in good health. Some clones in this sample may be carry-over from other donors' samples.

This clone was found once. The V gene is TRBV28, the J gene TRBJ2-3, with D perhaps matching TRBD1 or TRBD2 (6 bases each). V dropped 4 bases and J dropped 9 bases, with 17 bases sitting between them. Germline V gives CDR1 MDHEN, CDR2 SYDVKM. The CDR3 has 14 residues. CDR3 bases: TGTGCCAGCAGTTCCCTCTCGACAGGAGGGACGCAGTATTTT. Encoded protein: CASSSLSTGGTQYF.

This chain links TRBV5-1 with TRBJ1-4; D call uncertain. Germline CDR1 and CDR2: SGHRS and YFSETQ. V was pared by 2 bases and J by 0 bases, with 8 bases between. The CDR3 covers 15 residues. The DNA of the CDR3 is TGCGCCAGCAGCTTATGGAAAGCAACTAATGAAAAACTGTTTTTT. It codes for CASSLWKATNEKLFF.

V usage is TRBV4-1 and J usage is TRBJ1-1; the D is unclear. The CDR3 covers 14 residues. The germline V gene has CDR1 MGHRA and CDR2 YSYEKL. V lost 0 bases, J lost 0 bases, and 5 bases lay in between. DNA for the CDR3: TGCGCCAGCAGCCAAGATCGAGTGAACACTGAAGCTTTCTTT. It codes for CASSQDRVNTEAFF.

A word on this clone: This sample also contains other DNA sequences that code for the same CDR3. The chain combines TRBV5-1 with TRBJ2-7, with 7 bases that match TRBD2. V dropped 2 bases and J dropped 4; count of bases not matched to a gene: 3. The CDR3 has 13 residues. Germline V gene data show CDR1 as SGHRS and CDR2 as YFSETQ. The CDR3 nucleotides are TGCGCCAGCAGCTTCGGGGGACTATACGAGCAGTACTTC. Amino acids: CASSFGGLYEQYF.

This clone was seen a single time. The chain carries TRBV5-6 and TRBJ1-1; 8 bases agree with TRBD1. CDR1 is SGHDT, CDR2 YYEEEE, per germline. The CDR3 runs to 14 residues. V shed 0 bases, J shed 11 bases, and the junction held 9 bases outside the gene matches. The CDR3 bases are TGTGCCAGCAGCTTGGGGACAGGGTTCTTGGGGGCTTTCTTT. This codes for CASSLGTGFLGAFF. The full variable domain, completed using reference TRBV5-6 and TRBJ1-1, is DAGVTQSPTHLIKTRGQQVTLRCSPKSGHDTVSWYQQALGQGPQFIFQYYEEEERQRGNFPDRFSGHQFPNYSSELNVNALLLGDSALYLCASSLGTGFLGAFFGQGTRLTVV.

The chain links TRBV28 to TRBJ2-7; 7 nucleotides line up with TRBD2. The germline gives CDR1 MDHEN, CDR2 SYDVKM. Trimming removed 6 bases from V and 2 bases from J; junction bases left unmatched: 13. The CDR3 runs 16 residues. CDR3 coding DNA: TGTGCCAGCAGGTCGATCGGGGGGTGGACCCCCTACGAGCAGTACTTC. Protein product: CASRSIGGWTPYEQYF.